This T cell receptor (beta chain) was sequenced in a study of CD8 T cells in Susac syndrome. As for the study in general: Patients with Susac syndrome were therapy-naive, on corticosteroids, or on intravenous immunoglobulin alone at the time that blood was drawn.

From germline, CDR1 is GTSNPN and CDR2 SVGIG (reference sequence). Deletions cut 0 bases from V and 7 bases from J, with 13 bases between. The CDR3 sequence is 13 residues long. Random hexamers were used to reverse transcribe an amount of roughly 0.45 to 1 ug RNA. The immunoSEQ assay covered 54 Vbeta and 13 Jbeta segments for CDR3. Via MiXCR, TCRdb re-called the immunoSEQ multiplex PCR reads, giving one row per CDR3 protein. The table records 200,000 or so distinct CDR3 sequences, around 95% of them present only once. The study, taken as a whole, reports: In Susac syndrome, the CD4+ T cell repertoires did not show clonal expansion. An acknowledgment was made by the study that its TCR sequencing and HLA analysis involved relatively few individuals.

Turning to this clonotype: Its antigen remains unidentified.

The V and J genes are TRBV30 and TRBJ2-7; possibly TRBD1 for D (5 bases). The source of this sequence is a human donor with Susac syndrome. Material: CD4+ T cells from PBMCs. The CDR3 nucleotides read TGTGCCTGGAGTGTATCAGCCTCAGGGGAGCAGTACTTC. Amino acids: CAWSVSASGEQYF.